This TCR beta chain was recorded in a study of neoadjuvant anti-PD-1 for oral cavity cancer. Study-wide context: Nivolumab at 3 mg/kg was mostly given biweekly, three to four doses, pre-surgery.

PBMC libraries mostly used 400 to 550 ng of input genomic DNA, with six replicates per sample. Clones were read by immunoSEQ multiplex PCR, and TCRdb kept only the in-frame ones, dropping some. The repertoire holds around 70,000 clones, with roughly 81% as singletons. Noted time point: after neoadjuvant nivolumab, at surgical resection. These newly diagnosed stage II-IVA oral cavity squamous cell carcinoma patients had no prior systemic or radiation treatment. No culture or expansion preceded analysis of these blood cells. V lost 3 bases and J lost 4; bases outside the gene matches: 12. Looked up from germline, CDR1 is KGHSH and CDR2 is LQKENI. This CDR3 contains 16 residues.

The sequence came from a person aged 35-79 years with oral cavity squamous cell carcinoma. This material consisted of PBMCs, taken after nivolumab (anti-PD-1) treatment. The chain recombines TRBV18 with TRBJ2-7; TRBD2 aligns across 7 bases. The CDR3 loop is CASSPLPGGVRYEQYF. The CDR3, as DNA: TGTGCCAGCTCACCGCTACCTGGGGGGGTGAGGTACGAGCAGTACTTC.